The rows below give T cell receptor beta chains drawn from one sample of a study of CXCR3-negative and CXCR3-positive naive CD8 T cells. TCRdb reanalyzed the 5' RACE reads, giving one entry per CDR3 protein sequence and no DNA. The sample holds about 90,000 distinct CDR3 sequences. Sequences were obtained from naive CXCR3- CD8+ T cells from blood. The receptors shown here come from a human donor in good health. Some clones in this sample may be carry-over from other donors' samples. Each CDR3 is given with its conserved first and last residue.

TRBJ1-1 TRBV25-1 CASSVGGAVTEAFF
TRBJ2-7 TRBV29-1 CSVDSGRSSYEQYF
TRBJ2-7 TRBV5-1 CASSSSGTPGEQYF
TRBJ1-1 TRBV28 CASSFSPQTEAFF
TRBJ2-1 TRBV15 CATSRGDNEQFF
TRBJ2-1 TRBV7-7 CASSQASGGAHEQFF
TRBJ2-1 TRBV6-4 CASSDGGGLVSEQFF
TRBJ2-3 TRBV4-3 CASSQDRTGADTQYF
TRBJ2-7 TRBV2 CASSGPAIEQYF
TRBJ1-2 TRBV7-9 CASSLEGNGYTF
TRBJ2-5 TRBV7-6 CASSLEQLGETQYF
TRBJ2-2 TRBV24-1 CATEPGGRNTGELFF
TRBJ1-1 TRBV29-1 CSVLGTDNTEAFF
TRBJ2-7 TRBV3-1 CASSQGTVAYEQYF
TRBJ2-2 TRBV7-9 CASSPRGEREWAGELFF
TRBJ2-5 TRBV11-3 CASSEGLAGIETQYF
TRBJ2-5 TRBV7-9 CASSLLARGSQETQYF
TRBJ2-3 TRBV20-1 CSARPPLGEKGTSGTDTQYF
TRBJ2-5 TRBV7-2 CASSVGQGEGETQYF
TRBJ2-1 TRBV10-1 CASSESGGPNEQFF
TRBJ2-1 TRBV29-1 CSVEGPQREAYNEQFF
TRBJ2-7 TRBV6-5 CASSYSPPRVDEQYF
TRBJ1-6 TRBV4-3 CASSQDPRGTGIPNSPLHF
TRBJ2-1 TRBV29-1 CSVRSGTSGSNEQFF
TRBJ1-5 TRBV7-9 CASSLGGLEPQHF
TRBJ1-2 TRBV7-2 CASSLVTSDYGYTF
TRBJ2-7 TRBV14 CASSQEGQGTYEQYF
TRBJ2-7 TRBV7-9 CASSSLSGQGTYEQYF
TRBJ2-7 TRBV20-1 CSARDLNAHEQYF
TRBJ2-7 TRBV29-1 CSVLRTGESYEQYF
TRBJ2-7 TRBV9 CASSVAQTGPYEQYF
TRBJ1-2 TRBV29-1 CSVVSGRRGYTF
TRBJ2-3 TRBV7-6 CASSSTPIGGRGDTQYF
TRBJ2-1 TRBV9 CASSATTGYNEQFF
TRBJ2-3 TRBV6-5 CASSPLRPDTQYF
TRBJ2-5 TRBV7-9 CASSDRGRETQYF
TRBJ1-1 TRBV7-9 CASSLPFRQGVLTEAFF
TRBJ2-5 TRBV7-2 CASSLGPGGGETQYF
TRBJ2-2 TRBV10-3 CAISPQGGQTGELFF
TRBJ2-1 TRBV7-2 CASSLWASGGYNEQFF
TRBJ2-7 TRBV6-6 CASSLGTETYEQYF
TRBJ1-1 TRBV29-1 CSVESAGRGNTEAFF
TRBJ2-1 TRBV4-3 CASSQVRLVSGGDYPYNEQFF
TRBJ2-7 TRBV28 CASSLGLAGIYEQYF
TRBJ2-6 TRBV6-4 CASSAHDMGGSGANVLTF
TRBJ2-7 TRBV7-6 CASSLGGDSYEQYF
TRBJ1-2 TRBV20-1 CSASPGGLYGYTF
TRBJ2-5 TRBV29-1 CSVELVDRQETQYF
TRBJ2-1 TRBV19 CASSISGGAHEQFF
TRBJ2-5 TRBV9 CASSVRGASETQYF
TRBJ2-3 TRBV7-9 CASSLARASGGAGLDADTQYF
TRBJ1-5 TRBV6-5 CASSPHWPQHF
TRBJ2-7 TRBV7-9 CASTHQPTEWEGPTYEQYF
TRBJ2-2 TRBV29-1 CSVRTSGGNTGELFF
TRBJ2-5 TRBV7-2 CASSLTNWEKETQYF
TRBJ1-1 TRBV7-9 CASQGFNTEAFF
TRBJ2-7 TRBV19 CASSPSGGYEQYF
TRBJ2-1 TRBV29-1 CSVEDLQGGSSYNEQFF